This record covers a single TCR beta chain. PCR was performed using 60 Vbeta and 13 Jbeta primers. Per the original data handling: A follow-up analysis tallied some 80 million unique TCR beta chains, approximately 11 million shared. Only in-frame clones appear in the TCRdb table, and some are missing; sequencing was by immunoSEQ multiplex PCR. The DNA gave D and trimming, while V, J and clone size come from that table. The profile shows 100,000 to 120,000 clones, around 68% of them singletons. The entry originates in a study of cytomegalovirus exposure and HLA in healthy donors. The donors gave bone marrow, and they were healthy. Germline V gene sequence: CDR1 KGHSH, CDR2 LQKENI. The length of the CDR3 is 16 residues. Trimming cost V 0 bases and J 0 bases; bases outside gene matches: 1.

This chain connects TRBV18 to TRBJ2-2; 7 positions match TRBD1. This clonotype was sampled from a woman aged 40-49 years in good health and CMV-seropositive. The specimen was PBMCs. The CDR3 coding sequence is TGTGCCAGCTCACCACCAGGGGGCTCGAACACCGGGGAGCTGTTTTTT. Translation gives CASSPPGGSNTGELFF.